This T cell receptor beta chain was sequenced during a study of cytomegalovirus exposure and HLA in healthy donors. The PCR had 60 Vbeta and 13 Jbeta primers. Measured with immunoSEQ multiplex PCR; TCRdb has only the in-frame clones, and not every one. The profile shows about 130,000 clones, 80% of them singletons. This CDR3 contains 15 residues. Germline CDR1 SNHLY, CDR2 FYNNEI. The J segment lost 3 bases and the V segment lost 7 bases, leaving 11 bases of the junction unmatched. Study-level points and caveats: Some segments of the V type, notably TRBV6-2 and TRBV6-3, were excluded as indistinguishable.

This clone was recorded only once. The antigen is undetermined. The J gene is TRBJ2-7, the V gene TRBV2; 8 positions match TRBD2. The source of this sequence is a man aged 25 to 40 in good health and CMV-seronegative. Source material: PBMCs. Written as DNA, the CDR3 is TGTGCCAGCAAATTCATAGCGGGATTAGGCTACGAGCAGTACTTC. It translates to CASKFIAGLGYEQYF.